The 30 T cell receptor beta chains reported below all come from one sample, sequenced in a study of PD-1 blockade in mismatch repair-deficient tumors. Assay: immunoSEQ multiplex PCR; the TCRdb copy retains only in-frame clones and omits some. The profile shows roughly 130,000 clones, 85% to 90% of them singletons. Sample: peripheral blood, taken 70 to 73 weeks after starting pembrolizumab. The origin of the receptors is an adult with mismatch repair-deficient cancer.

The chain joins TRBV5-1 to TRBJ2-7, with unresolved D. Trimming removed 0 bases from V and 0 bases from J, with 10 bases in between. The CDR3 loop spans 15 amino acids. Germline lookup yields CDR1 SGHRS and CDR2 YFSETQ. CDR3 coding DNA: TGCGCCAGCAGCTTGGCTGGGTCCCCCTCCTACGAGCAGTACTTC. It codes for CASSLAGSPSYEQYF.

The chain links TRBV5-1 to TRBJ2-2, with unresolved D. The V gene lost 7 bases and the J gene lost 0 bases, with 7 bases spanning the gap. The CDR3 is 13 amino acids. The germline V gene has CDR1 SGHRS and CDR2 YFSETQ. CDR3: CASPSPNTGELFF. The CDR3 bases are TGCGCCAGCCCGAGCCCGAACACCGGGGAGCTGTTTTTT.

The chain has TRBV5-4 and TRBJ2-6; D is unclear. V was cut by 2 bases and J by 4 bases, with 1 base left in between. The CDR3 runs 12 residues. Germline loops: CDR1 SGHNT, CDR2 YYREEE (reference sequence). The CDR3 coding sequence is TGTGCCAGCAGCTTAGGGGCCAACGTCCTGACTTTC. This translates into CASSLGANVLTF.

The chain is built from TRBV30 and TRBJ1-3; D perhaps matches TRBD1 (5 bases). Germline V CDR1 and CDR2: GTSNPN, SVGIG (reference sequence). This CDR3 spans 17 amino acids. Trimming removed 2 bases at V and 0 bases at J, with 17 bases between. The CDR3 sequence is CAWSSLGGATSGNTIYF. DNA for the CDR3: TGTGCCTGGAGTAGTCTTGGAGGGGCTACCTCTGGAAACACCATATATTTT.

CDR3 in amino acids: CASSYVPYWDRDVGGNQPQHF. The CDR3 region has the DNA TGTGCCAGCAGTTATGTGCCTTACTGGGACAGGGATGTCGGAGGCAATCAGCCCCAGCATTTT. This sequence joins TRBV28 and TRBJ1-5; 9 positions match TRBD1. This CDR3 has 21 amino acids. J gave up 2 bases and V 4 bases, and 21 bases lay outside the gene matches. Germline lookup yields CDR1 MDHEN and CDR2 SYDVKM.

This clone was detected only once. This chain connects TRBV5-6 to TRBJ2-7, with D possibly TRBD1 on 5 matching bases. CDR3 length: 15 residues. The V end was cut by 0 bases, the J end by 3 bases, with 13 bases between. The germline gives CDR1 SGHDT, CDR2 YYEEEE. The CDR3 nucleotides read TGTGCCAGCAGCTTGGTGGGTCAGGGATACTACGAGCAGTACTTC. Encoded protein: CASSLVGQGYYEQYF.

The chain uses TRBV5-4 and TRBJ2-4; 9 bases match TRBD1. J lost 8 bases, V lost 3 bases, and 9 bases had no gene match. The germline V gene has CDR1 SGHNT and CDR2 YYREEE (reference sequence). This CDR3 spans 15 amino acids. The CDR3 DNA is TGTGCCAGCAGCTCAAAGACAGGGGGAAGGGACATTCAGTACTTC. Residues: CASSSKTGGRDIQYF.

With regard to this clone: Other DNA sequences within the sample encode an identical CDR3. The chain is built from TRBV28 and TRBJ2-1; no clear D. The germline CDR1 and CDR2 sequences are MDHEN and SYDVKM. The CDR3 sequence is 12 residues long. Trimming stripped 1 base from V and 2 bases from J, with 0 bases between. CDR3 residues: CASSLSYNEQFF. CDR3 bases: TGTGCCAGCAGTTTATCCTACAATGAGCAGTTCTTC.

The rearrangement joins TRBV7-6 to TRBJ2-1; 9 bases are shared with TRBD2. This CDR3 has 17 residues. Germline V gene lookup returns CDR1 SGHVS and CDR2 FNYEAQ. After removal of 5 bases from V and 1 base from J, the junction contained 9 bases not matched to a gene. CDR3 protein: CASSRSLAGESYNEQFF. DNA for the CDR3: TGTGCCAGCAGCAGATCATTAGCGGGAGAATCCTACAATGAGCAGTTCTTC.

V is TRBV19 and J is TRBJ2-1; D is perhaps TRBD1 (5 bases). The V and J ends lost 0 bases and 5 bases respectively, with 14 bases between them. The germline CDR1 and CDR2 sequences are LNHDA and SQIVND (reference sequence). The CDR3 contains 16 residues. The CDR3 DNA is TGTGCCAGTAGTATAGATACCCCAGGGAAACACAATGAGCAGTTCTTC. It yields the protein CASSIDTPGKHNEQFF.

The table lists this clone with a few counts. The chain is built from TRBV7-9 and TRBJ2-7; D is unresolved. The V and J ends lost 1 base and 6 bases respectively, with 7 bases between them. CDR3 length: 12 amino acids. Germline loops: CDR1 SEHNR, CDR2 FQNEAQ (reference sequence). The CDR3 loop reads CASSLGKGEQYF. The DNA for the CDR3 is TGTGCCAGCAGCTTAGGCAAGGGCGAGCAGTACTTC.

This chain connects TRBV6-5 to TRBJ1-2; TRBD1 aligns across 7 bases. After removal of 7 bases from V and 4 bases from J, the junction contained 3 bases not matched to a gene. Per the germline V gene, CDR1 is MNHEY and CDR2 is SVGAGI. CDR3 length: 12 residues. CDR3 sequence reads: CASMGTAYGYTF. The CDR3 region has the DNA TGTGCCAGCATGGGGACAGCCTATGGCTACACCTTC.

The CDR3 DNA follows: TGTGCCAGCAGCTTGGTGCGTTGGTATGACACTGAAGCTTTCTTT. Protein sequence: CASSLVRWYDTEAFF. The gene calls are TRBV5-8 and TRBJ1-1; unclear D gene. The CDR3 spans 15 residues. The ends were cut back, 0 bases at V and 3 bases at J, with 12 bases in the middle. CDR1 SGHTS and CDR2 YDEGEE come from the germline V gene.

The chain employs TRBV28 and TRBJ2-7; perhaps TRBD1 as D (6 bases). Deletions cut 5 bases from V and 3 bases from J, with 20 bases between. Germline values: CDR1 MDHEN, CDR2 SYDVKM. This CDR3 spans 16 amino acids. Here the CDR3 DNA reads TGTGCCAGCAGTCCCAACACTTGGACAGATCGCTACGAGCAGTACTTC. Its protein product is CASSPNTWTDRYEQYF.

The chain carries TRBV28 and TRBJ1-2; D might be TRBD1 (5 bases). V was cut by 6 bases and J by 8 bases, with 19 bases left in between. This CDR3 contains 14 residues. Germline CDR1 reads MDHEN; CDR2 reads SYDVKM. The CDR3: CASRAAGWILGYTF. The CDR3 region has the DNA TGTGCCAGCAGGGCGGCAGGGTGGATTTTGGGCTACACCTTC.

The chain is built from TRBV15 and TRBJ2-1, with TRBD1 matching 7 bases. This CDR3 has 15 amino acids. Germline V gives CDR1 LNHNV, CDR2 YYDKDF (reference sequence). The J segment lost 7 bases and the V segment lost 0 bases, leaving 6 bases of the junction unmatched. CDR3 sequence reads: CATSRDQGVANEQFF. CDR3 bases: TGTGCCACCAGCAGAGATCAGGGGGTCGCTAATGAGCAGTTCTTC.

The chain recombines TRBV27 with TRBJ1-1; D possibly corresponds to TRBD1 (5 bases). V was pared by 5 bases and J by 5 bases, with 18 bases between. This CDR3 is 15 amino acids long. Germline V gene data show CDR1 as MNHEY and CDR2 as SMNVEV (reference sequence). In DNA, the CDR3 is TGTGCCAGCAGTCCTCGTCGGGGGGGAGGGACTGAAGCTTTCTTT. Amino acid sequence: CASSPRRGGGTEAFF.

This chain links TRBV7-9 with TRBJ2-2; no clear D. V lost 7 bases and J 3 bases, leaving 6 bases between the germline ends. The germline CDR1 and CDR2 sequences are SEHNR and FQNEAQ (reference sequence). There are 12 residues in the CDR3. CDR3 bases: TGTGCCAGCAAGACTTACACCGGGGAGCTGTTTTTT. Its protein product is CASKTYTGELFF.

V usage is TRBV4-1 and J usage is TRBJ1-1; D ambiguous. Between the trimmed V and J ends, which lost 2 bases and 0 bases, there was a span of 13 bases. Germline V gene lookup returns CDR1 MGHRA and CDR2 YSYEKL. The CDR3 has 16 amino acids. The CDR3, as DNA: TGCGCCAGCAGCCAAAGCCCGGCAGACATGAACACTGAAGCTTTCTTT. Residues: CASSQSPADMNTEAFF.

The J gene is TRBJ2-7, the V gene TRBV7-2; no reliable D call. Germline V gene sequence: CDR1 SGHTA, CDR2 FQGNSA. The V gene lost 0 bases and the J gene lost 1 base, with 7 bases spanning the gap. The CDR3 is 14 amino acids. The CDR3 nucleotides are TGTGCCAGCAGCTTAGCGGCAGGATCCTACGAGCAGTACTTC. The encoded protein is CASSLAAGSYEQYF.

This chain uses TRBV28 with TRBJ2-3; a possible D gene is TRBD1 (6 bases). With 2 bases removed from V and 2 bases from J, the gap between germline ends came to 14 bases. The CDR3 extends over 16 amino acids. Germline V gene lookup returns CDR1 MDHEN and CDR2 SYDVKM. In DNA, the CDR3 is TGTGCCAGCAGTTTACGCGCAGGGGATGTCACAGATACGCAGTATTTT. Amino acids: CASSLRAGDVTDTQYF.

This clone has only one observation. V usage is TRBV27 and J usage is TRBJ2-6, with 8 bases lining up with TRBD1. With 3 bases clipped from V and 0 bases from J, the junction kept 1 base outside the gene matches. The CDR3 totals 16 residues. From germline, CDR1 is MNHEY and CDR2 SMNVEV (reference sequence). CDR3 nucleotides: TGTGCCAGCAGTTTGACAGGGGCCTCTGGGGCCAACGTCCTGACTTTC. Translated, it gives CASSLTGASGANVLTF.

This sequence joins TRBV19 and TRBJ1-5, with D tentatively TRBD1 (6 bases). The length of the CDR3 is 15 residues. Germline CDR1 LNHDA, CDR2 SQIVND (reference sequence). V was shortened by 5 bases and J by 5 bases, with 16 bases between the two germline ends. CDR3 bases: TGTGCCAGTAGTGTGCGAGAGGGGACATATCAGCCCCAGCATTTT. Translated, it gives CASSVREGTYQPQHF.

The CDR3 coding sequence is TGCGCCAGCAGCCAAGACCCCCTGAGAGGGTCCGGCACCTACGAGCAGTACTTC. Protein sequence: CASSQDPLRGSGTYEQYF. The rearrangement joins TRBV4-1 to TRBJ2-7; a possible D gene is TRBD2 (5 bases). Germline CDR1 reads MGHRA; CDR2 reads YSYEKL. V was trimmed by 0 bases and J by 2 bases, leaving 20 bases between them. The CDR3 has 18 amino acids.

The rearrangement links TRBV7-2 to TRBJ2-3; D possibly corresponds to TRBD2 (6 bases). Trimming pared 0 bases from V and 8 bases from J, leaving 12 bases between. The CDR3 extends over 14 amino acids. Germline V gives CDR1 SGHTA, CDR2 FQGNSA. The CDR3 reads CASSLASGVGTQYF. The CDR3 DNA sequence: TGTGCCAGCAGCTTAGCGTCGGGGGTTGGTACGCAGTATTTT.

This clone was counted a single time. The chain has TRBV4-1 and TRBJ2-5; the D gene is possibly TRBD1 (6 bases). Trimming removed 2 bases at V and 1 base at J, with 17 bases between. Per germline, CDR1 MGHRA and CDR2 YSYEKL. The length of the CDR3 is 17 residues. CDR3 DNA: TGCGCCAGCAGCCAACCCCCCGGACAGCCTTTCCAAGAGACCCAGTACTTC. It yields the protein CASSQPPGQPFQETQYF.

V is TRBV7-9 and J is TRBJ1-5; D is possibly TRBD1 (6 bases). In germline, CDR1 is SEHNR, CDR2 FQNEAQ (reference sequence). Between the trimmed V and J ends, which lost 5 bases and 9 bases, there was a span of 17 bases. CDR3 length equals 14 residues. CDR3 in DNA: TGTGCCAGCAGCCGGGGACAAGAAGGAGGGCCCCAGCATTTT. It yields the protein CASSRGQEGGPQHF.

The genes are TRBV5-6 and TRBJ1-1, with D uncertain. Germline CDR1 reads SGHDT; CDR2 reads YYEEEE. The CDR3 totals 14 residues. Between the trimmed V and J ends, which lost 2 bases and 3 bases, there was a span of 11 bases. The chain's CDR3 is CASSFFGGDTEAFF. The CDR3, as DNA: TGTGCCAGCAGCTTTTTTGGTGGAGACACTGAAGCTTTCTTT. The full variable domain, with the rest looked up from reference TRBV5-6 and TRBJ1-1, is DAGVTQSPTHLIKTRGQQVTLRCSPKSGHDTVSWYQQALGQGPQFIFQYYEEEERQRGNFPDRFSGHQFPNYSSELNVNALLLGDSALYLCASSFFGGDTEAFFGQGTRLTVV.

The chain joins TRBV4-1 to TRBJ2-7; 7 bases are a match to TRBD2. J was trimmed by 3 bases and V by 4 bases; bases with no gene match: 9. The V gene's germline CDR1 is MGHRA and CDR2 YSYEKL. CDR3 length equals 15 residues. CDR3: CASSPTWTRHYEQYF. Here the CDR3 DNA reads TGCGCCAGCAGCCCGACGTGGACTAGACACTACGAGCAGTACTTC.

The J gene is TRBJ2-7, the V gene TRBV6-1, with D uncertain. There are 13 residues in the CDR3. Germline CDR1 MNHNS, CDR2 SASEGT. V was cut by 2 bases and J by 3 bases, with 8 bases left in between. CDR3 coding DNA: TGTGCCAGCAGTGAATACCCGAGCTACGAGCAGTACTTC. Translation gives CASSEYPSYEQYF.